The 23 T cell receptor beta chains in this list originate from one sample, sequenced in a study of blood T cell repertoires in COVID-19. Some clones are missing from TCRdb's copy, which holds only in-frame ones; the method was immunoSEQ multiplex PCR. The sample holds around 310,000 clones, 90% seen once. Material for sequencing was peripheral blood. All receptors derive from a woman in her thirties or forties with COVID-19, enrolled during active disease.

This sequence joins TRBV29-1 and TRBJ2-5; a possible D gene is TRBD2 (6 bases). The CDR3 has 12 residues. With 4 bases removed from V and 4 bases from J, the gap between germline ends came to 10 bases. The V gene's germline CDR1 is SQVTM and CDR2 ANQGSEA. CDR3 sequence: CSVGQGLETQYF. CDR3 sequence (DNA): TGCAGCGTTGGGCAGGGACTAGAGACCCAGTACTTC. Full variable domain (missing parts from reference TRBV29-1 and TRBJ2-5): SAVISQKPSRDICQRGTSLTIQCQVDSQVTMMFWYRQQPGQSLTLIATANQGSEATYESGFVIDKFPISRPNLTFSTLTVSNMSPEDSSIYLCSVGQGLETQYFGPGTRLLVL.

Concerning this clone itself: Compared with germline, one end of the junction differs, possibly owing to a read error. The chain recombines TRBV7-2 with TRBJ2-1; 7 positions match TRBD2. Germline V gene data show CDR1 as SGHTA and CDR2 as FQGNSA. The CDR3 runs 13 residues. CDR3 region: CASSPGTTSGRVF. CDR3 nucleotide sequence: TGTGCCAGCAGCCCGGGGACTACTTCGGGGCGGGTCTTC. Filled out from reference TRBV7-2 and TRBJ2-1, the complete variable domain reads GAGVSQSPSNKVTEKGKDVELRCDPISGHTALYWYRQSLGQGLEFLIYFQGNSAPDKSGLPSDRFSAERTGGSVSTLTIQRTQQEDSAVYLCASSPGTTSGRVFGPGTRLTVL.

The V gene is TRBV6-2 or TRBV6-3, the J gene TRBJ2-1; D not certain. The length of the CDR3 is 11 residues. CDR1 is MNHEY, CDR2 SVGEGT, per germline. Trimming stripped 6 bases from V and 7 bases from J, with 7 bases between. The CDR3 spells CASSLANEQFF. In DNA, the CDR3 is TGTGCCAGCAGCTTAGCAAATGAGCAGTTCTTC.

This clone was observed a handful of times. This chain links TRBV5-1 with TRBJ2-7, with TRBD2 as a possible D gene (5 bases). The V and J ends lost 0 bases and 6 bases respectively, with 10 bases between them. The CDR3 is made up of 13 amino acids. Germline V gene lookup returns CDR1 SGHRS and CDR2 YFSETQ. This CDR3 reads CASSLAEGGEQYF. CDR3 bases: TGCGCCAGCAGCTTGGCCGAGGGTGGCGAGCAGTACTTC. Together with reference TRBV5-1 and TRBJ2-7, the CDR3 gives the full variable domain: KAGVTQTPRYLIKTRGQQVTLSCSPISGHRSVSWYQQTPGQGLQFLFEYFSETQRNKGNFPGRFSGRQFSNSRSEMNVSTLELGDSALYLCASSLAEGGEQYFGPGTRLTVT.

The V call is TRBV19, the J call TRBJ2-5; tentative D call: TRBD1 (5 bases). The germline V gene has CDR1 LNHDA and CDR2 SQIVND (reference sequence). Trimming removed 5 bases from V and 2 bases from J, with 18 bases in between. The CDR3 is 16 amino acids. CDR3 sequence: CASSGRQTFLQETQYF. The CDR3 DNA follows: TGTGCCAGTAGTGGTAGACAGACCTTTTTGCAAGAGACCCAGTACTTC.

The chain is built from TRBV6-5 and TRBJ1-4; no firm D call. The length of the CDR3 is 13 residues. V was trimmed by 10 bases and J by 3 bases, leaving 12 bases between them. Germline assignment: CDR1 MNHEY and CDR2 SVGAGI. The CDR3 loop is CAIKGAANEKLFF. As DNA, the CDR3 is TGTGCCATTAAGGGAGCGGCTAATGAAAAACTGTTTTTT.

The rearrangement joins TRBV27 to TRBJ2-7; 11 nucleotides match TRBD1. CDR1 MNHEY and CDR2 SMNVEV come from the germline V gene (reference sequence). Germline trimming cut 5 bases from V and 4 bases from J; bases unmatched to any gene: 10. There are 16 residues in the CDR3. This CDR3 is CASSKGQGALLYEQYF. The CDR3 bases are TGTGCCAGCAGTAAAGGACAGGGGGCCTTACTTTACGAGCAGTACTTC.

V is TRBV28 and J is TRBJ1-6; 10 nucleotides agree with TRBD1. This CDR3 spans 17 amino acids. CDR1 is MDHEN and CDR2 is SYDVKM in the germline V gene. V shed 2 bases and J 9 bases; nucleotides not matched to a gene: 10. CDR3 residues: CASSLPGTGVGGSPLHF. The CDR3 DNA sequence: TGTGCCAGCAGTTTACCCGGGACAGGGGTTGGGGGTTCACCCCTCCACTTT.

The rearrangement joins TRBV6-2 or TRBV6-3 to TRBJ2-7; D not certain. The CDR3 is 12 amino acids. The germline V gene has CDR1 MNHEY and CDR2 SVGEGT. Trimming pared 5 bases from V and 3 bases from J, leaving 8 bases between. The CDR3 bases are TGTGCCAGCAGTCATACATACTACGAGCAGTACTTC. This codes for CASSHTYYEQYF.

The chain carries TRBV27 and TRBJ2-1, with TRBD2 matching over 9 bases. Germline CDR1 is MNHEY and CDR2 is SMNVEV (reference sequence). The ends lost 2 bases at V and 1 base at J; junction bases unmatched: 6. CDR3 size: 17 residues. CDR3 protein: CASSLPRREGSYNEQFF. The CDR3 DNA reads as TGTGCCAGCAGTTTACCACGGCGGGAGGGGTCCTACAATGAGCAGTTCTTC.

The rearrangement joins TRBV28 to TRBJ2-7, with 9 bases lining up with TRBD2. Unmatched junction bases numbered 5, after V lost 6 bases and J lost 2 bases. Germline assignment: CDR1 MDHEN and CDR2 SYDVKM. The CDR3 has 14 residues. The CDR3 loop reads CASRNLAGTYEQYF. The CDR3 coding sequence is TGTGCCAGCAGAAACCTAGCGGGAACCTACGAGCAGTACTTC.

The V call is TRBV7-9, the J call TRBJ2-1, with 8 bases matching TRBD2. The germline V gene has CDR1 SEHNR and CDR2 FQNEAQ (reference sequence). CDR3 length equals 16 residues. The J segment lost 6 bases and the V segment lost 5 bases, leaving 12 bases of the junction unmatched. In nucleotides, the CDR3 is TGTGCCAGCAGCGGCTATACGGGGGGGCTCCCCAATGAGCAGTTCTTC. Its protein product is CASSGYTGGLPNEQFF.

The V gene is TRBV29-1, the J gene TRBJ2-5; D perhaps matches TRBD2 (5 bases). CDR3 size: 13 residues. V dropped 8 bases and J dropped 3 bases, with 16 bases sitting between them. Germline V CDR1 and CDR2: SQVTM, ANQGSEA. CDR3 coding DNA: TGCAGCCAGAAGGGCAGCGGCAAAGAGACCCAGTACTTC. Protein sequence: CSQKGSGKETQYF.

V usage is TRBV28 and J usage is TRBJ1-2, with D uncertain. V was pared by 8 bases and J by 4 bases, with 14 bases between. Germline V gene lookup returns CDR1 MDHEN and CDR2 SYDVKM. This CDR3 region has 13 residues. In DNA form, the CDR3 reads TGTGCCAGCCTTCCCGGTAATTTCTATGGCTACACCTTC. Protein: CASLPGNFYGYTF.

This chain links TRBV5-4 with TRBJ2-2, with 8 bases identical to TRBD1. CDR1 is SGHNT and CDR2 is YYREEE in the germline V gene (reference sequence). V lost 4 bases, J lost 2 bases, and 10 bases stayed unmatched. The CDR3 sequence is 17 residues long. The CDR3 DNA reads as TGTGCCAGCAGCACAGGGACAGGCAGGGAAAACACCGGGGAGCTGTTTTTT. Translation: CASSTGTGRENTGELFF.

For the CDR3, the DNA is TGTGCCAGCAGTTCCCTAGGACAGGCAAACTATGGCTACACCTTC. Amino acid sequence: CASSSLGQANYGYTF. The rearrangement links TRBV6-6 to TRBJ1-2; 7 positions match TRBD1. The CDR3 has 15 amino acids. Per germline, CDR1 MNHNY and CDR2 SVGAGI (reference sequence). V was clipped by 4 bases and J by 2 bases; unmatched bases: 7.

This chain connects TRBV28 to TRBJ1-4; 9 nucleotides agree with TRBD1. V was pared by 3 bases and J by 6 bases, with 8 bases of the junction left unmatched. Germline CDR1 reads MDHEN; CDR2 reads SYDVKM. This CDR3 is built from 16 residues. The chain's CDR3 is CASSFPSGQGYEKLFF. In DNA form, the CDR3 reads TGTGCCAGCAGTTTCCCTTCTGGACAGGGGTATGAAAAACTGTTTTTT.

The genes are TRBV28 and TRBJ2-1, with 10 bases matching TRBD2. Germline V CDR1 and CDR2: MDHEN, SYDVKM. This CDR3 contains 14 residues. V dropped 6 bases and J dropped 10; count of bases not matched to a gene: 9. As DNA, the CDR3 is TGTGCCAGCAGGGGCAGCGGGGGGGCTCGAGAGCAGTTCTTC. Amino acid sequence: CASRGSGGAREQFF.

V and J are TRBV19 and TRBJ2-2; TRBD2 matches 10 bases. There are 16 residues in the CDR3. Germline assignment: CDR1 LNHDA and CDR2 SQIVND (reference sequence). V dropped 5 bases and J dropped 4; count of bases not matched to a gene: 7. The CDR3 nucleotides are TGTGCCAGTAGTGGGTGGTCTAGCGGGGGCACCGGGGAGCTGTTTTTT. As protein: CASSGWSSGGTGELFF.

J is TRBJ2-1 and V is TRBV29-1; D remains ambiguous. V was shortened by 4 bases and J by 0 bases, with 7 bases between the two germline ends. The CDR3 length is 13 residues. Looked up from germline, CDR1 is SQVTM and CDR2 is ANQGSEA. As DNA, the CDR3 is TGCAGCGTTGCCAGAAGCTCCTACAATGAGCAGTTCTTC. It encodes CSVARSSYNEQFF.

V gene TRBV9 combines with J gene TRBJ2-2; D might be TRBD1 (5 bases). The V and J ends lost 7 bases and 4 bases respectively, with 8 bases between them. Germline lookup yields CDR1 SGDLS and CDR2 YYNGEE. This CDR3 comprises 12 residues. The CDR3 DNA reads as TGTGCCAGCTCTCAGGGCACCGGGGAGCTGTTTTTT. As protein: CASSQGTGELFF.

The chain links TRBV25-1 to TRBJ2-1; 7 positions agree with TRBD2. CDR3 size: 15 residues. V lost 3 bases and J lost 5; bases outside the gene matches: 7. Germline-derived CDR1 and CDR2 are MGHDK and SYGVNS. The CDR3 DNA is TGTGCCAGCAGTGAGGTCTGGGGGGGGGACAATGAGCAGTTCTTC. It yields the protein CASSEVWGGDNEQFF. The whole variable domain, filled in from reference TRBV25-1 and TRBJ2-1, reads EADIYQTPRYLVIGTGKKITLECSQTMGHDKMYWYQQDPGMELHLIHYSYGVNSTEKGDLSSESTVSRIRTEHFPLTLESARPSHTSQYLCASSEVWGGDNEQFFGPGTRLTVL.

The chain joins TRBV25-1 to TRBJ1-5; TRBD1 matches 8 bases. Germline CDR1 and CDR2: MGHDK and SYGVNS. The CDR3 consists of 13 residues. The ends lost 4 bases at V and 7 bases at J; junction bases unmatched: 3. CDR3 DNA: TGTGCCAGCAGTGGGACAGGGTTACAGCCCCAGCATTTT. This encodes CASSGTGLQPQHF. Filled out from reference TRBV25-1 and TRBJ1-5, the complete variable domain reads EADIYQTPRYLVIGTGKKITLECSQTMGHDKMYWYQQDPGMELHLIHYSYGVNSTEKGDLSSESTVSRIRTEHFPLTLESARPSHTSQYLCASSGTGLQPQHFGDGTRLSIL.